These 27 T cell receptor beta chains were all obtained from the same sample, sequenced in a study of cytomegalovirus exposure and HLA in healthy donors. 13 Jbeta primers and 60 Vbeta primers were used for the PCR. Profiling relied on immunoSEQ multiplex PCR, and the TCRdb table lists in-frame clones only, not all of them. The table includes 35,000 to 45,000 clones, roughly 64% detected once. Sample: PBMCs. These receptors were obtained from a man in his 60s in good health and CMV-seropositive.

V is TRBV10-2 and J is TRBJ2-1; maybe TRBD2 (6 bases). V gave up 7 bases and J gave up 10 bases, with 11 bases separating them. Germline V lookup: CDR1 WSHSY, CDR2 SAAADI. This CDR3 has 11 residues. The CDR3 reads CASTGRDEQFF. CDR3 DNA sequence: TGCGCCAGCACCGGGCGGGACGAGCAGTTCTTC.

This chain connects TRBV5-3 to TRBJ2-7; 7 bases map to TRBD1. TRBV5-3 is an ORF, and what it does is uncertain. J was trimmed by 2 bases and V by 5 bases; bases with no gene match: 7. CDR3 length: 14 residues. The CDR3 DNA is TGTGCCAGAAGGCCCGGGACAGCAACCTACGAGCAGTACTTC. Protein product: CARRPGTATYEQYF.

The rearrangement links TRBV25-1 to TRBJ2-7; D unresolved. The CDR3 sequence is 15 residues long. Germline values: CDR1 MGHDK, CDR2 SYGVNS. The V gene lost 8 bases and the J gene lost 4 bases, with 21 bases spanning the gap. In DNA form, the CDR3 reads TGTGCCAGCCCTTGCCCCGGTGGCGGAGATTACGAGCAGTACTTC. Translating gives CASPCPGGGDYEQYF.

The chain joins TRBV5-4 to TRBJ2-7; D possibly corresponds to TRBD1 (6 bases). CDR1 and CDR2 from the germline V gene are SGHNT and YYREEE (reference sequence). CDR3 length: 14 residues. V lost 2 bases, J lost 0 bases, and 9 bases lay in between. Written as DNA, the CDR3 is TGTGCCAGCAGCTTTTGGGGGCGCTCCTACGAGCAGTACTTC. Translated: CASSFWGRSYEQYF. Variable domain in full (rest from reference TRBV5-4 and TRBJ2-7): ETGVTQSPTHLIKTRGQQVTLRCSSQSGHNTVSWYQQALGQGPQFIFQYYREEENGRGNFPPRFSGLQFPNYSSELNVNALELDDSALYLCASSFWGRSYEQYFGPGTRLTVT.

The chain couples TRBV10-1 to TRBJ2-5; TRBD2 matches 8 bases. The germline CDR1 and CDR2 sequences are WNHNN and SYGVQD (reference sequence). The J segment lost 5 bases and the V segment lost 3 bases, leaving 14 bases of the junction unmatched. The CDR3 has 17 residues. In DNA form, the CDR3 reads TGCGCCAGCAGTGAATCCAGCGGGAGCCACAGTAGGGAGACCCAGTACTTC. Its translation: CASSESSGSHSRETQYF.

This clone was counted only a few times. The chain links TRBV6-5 to TRBJ2-3; 9 positions match TRBD2. This CDR3 comprises 16 residues. The germline gives CDR1 MNHEY, CDR2 SVGAGI. Trimming took 0 bases from V and 8 from J; bases not matched to a gene: 9. CDR3 coding DNA: TGTGCCAGCAGTTACTCGGGGGGACTAGCAACAAGTACGCAGTATTTT. It encodes CASSYSGGLATSTQYF.

V is TRBV9 and J is TRBJ2-2, with D possibly TRBD1 on 6 matching bases. Germline lookup yields CDR1 SGDLS and CDR2 YYNGEE. Trimming stripped 0 bases from V and 2 bases from J, with 14 bases between. This CDR3 is built from 17 residues. The CDR3 DNA reads TGTGCCAGCAGCGTAGGTACAGGGAAAAAAAACACCGGGGAGCTGTTTTTT. It specifies CASSVGTGKKNTGELFF. Based on the CDR3 plus reference TRBV9 and TRBJ2-2, the full variable domain is DSGVTQTPKHLITATGQRVTLRCSPRSGDLSVYWYQQSLDQGLQFLIQYYNGEERAKGNILERFSAQQFPDLHSELNLSSLELGDSALYFCASSVGTGKKNTGELFFGEGSRLTVL.

This clone showed up just a few times. The rearrangement uses TRBV30 and TRBJ2-3, with 9 bases fitting TRBD2. The V segment lost 0 bases and the J segment 6 bases; nucleotides outside the gene matches: 4. The CDR3 sequence is 14 residues long. CDR1 GTSNPN and CDR2 SVGIG come from the germline V gene (reference sequence). CDR3 protein: CAWSVGREGDTQYF. Here the CDR3 DNA reads TGTGCCTGGAGTGTGGGGCGGGAGGGGGATACGCAGTATTTT.

This chain connects TRBV21-1 to TRBJ1-4; the table gives TRBD1 as D, unverified against the DNA. TRBV21-1 is described as a pseudogene. The CDR3 spans 16 residues. For the CDR3, the DNA is TGTGCCAGCAGCAAAGAGCGAAGGGGGCGGGATGAAAAACTGTTTTTT. Translation: CASSKERRGRDEKLFF.

The CDR3 nucleotides read TGTGCCAGCAGCTTAGACAACTCTGGAAACACCATATATTTT. It translates to CASSLDNSGNTIYF. The rearrangement joins TRBV7-2 to TRBJ1-3; D is ambiguous. The CDR3 covers 14 residues. The germline CDR1 and CDR2 sequences are SGHTA and FQGNSA. The ends were cut back, 1 base at V and 0 bases at J, with 4 bases in the middle. Variable domain in full (rest from reference TRBV7-2 and TRBJ1-3): GAGVSQSPSNKVTEKGKDVELRCDPISGHTALYWYRQSLGQGLEFLIYFQGNSAPDKSGLPSDRFSAERTGGSVSTLTIQRTQQEDSAVYLCASSLDNSGNTIYFGEGSWLTVV.

This clone was seen only a few times. In DNA, the CDR3 is TGCGCCAGCAGCCTGTACGGGACTGCCAAGGAGACCCAGTACTTC. Its translation: CASSLYGTAKETQYF. The chain recombines TRBV5-1 with TRBJ2-5, with D possibly matching TRBD2 (6 bases). This CDR3 comprises 15 residues. The germline gives CDR1 SGHRS, CDR2 YFSETQ. V dropped 4 bases and J dropped 5 bases, with 18 bases sitting between them.

This clone was counted a few times. The chain couples TRBV6-1 to TRBJ2-7; perhaps TRBD2 as D (5 bases). Between the trimmed V and J ends, which lost 0 bases and 7 bases, there was a span of 16 bases. The CDR3 loop spans 15 amino acids. From germline, CDR1 is MNHNS and CDR2 SASEGT. As DNA, the CDR3 is TGTGCCAGCAGTGAAGCGCTTCGCGTGGGCGGGGAGCAGTACTTC. This sequence encodes CASSEALRVGGEQYF.

V and J are TRBV7-6 and TRBJ2-6, with a tentative D call TRBD1 (6 bases). The V gene's germline CDR1 is SGHVS and CDR2 FNYEAQ. CDR3 length: 16 residues. Trimming left V 3 bases short and J 2 bases short, with 11 bases between. The CDR3, as DNA: TGTGCCAGCAGCTTTAGCAGGGGTACTGGGGCCAACGTCCTGACTTTC. Translating gives CASSFSRGTGANVLTF. Together with reference TRBV7-6 and TRBJ2-6, the CDR3 gives the full variable domain: GAGVSQSPRYKVTKRGQDVALRCDPISGHVSLYWYRQALGQGPEFLTYFNYEAQQDKSGLPNDRFSAERPEGSISTLTIQRTEQRDSAMYRCASSFSRGTGANVLTFGAGSRLTVL.

Here the CDR3 reads CASSPGTGLPYEQYF. CDR3 nucleotide sequence: TGTGCCAGCTCACCAGGGACAGGGTTACCCTACGAGCAGTACTTC. The chain recombines TRBV18 with TRBJ2-7; TRBD1 matches 9 bases. V dropped 2 bases and J dropped 2; count of bases not matched to a gene: 4. Germline CDR1 reads KGHSH; CDR2 reads LQKENI. This CDR3 region has 15 residues.

The J gene is TRBJ1-5, the V gene TRBV28; the D is unclear. CDR1 is MDHEN, CDR2 SYDVKM, per germline. V lost 5 bases and J lost 3, with 11 bases in between. The CDR3 is 14 amino acids. The CDR3, as DNA: TGTGCCAGCAGTCCCGCGTTCGTCAATCAGCCCCAGCATTTT. Its protein product is CASSPAFVNQPQHF.

The rearrangement links TRBV7-3 to TRBJ2-7; possibly TRBD1 for D (5 bases). Germline CDR1 and CDR2: SGHTA and FQGTGA. V was trimmed by 5 bases and J by 7 bases, leaving 15 bases between them. The CDR3 is 13 amino acids. The CDR3 DNA follows: TGTGCCAGCAGCCAAGCCTGGGGCTCGGAGCAGTACTTC. It translates to CASSQAWGSEQYF.

The chain links TRBV11-2 to TRBJ2-4; the D is unclear. Deletions cut 1 base from V and 2 bases from J, with 15 bases between. This CDR3 has 17 residues. The germline gives CDR1 SGHAT, CDR2 FQNNGV. The CDR3 sequence is CASSLVPRSLSKNIQYF. The CDR3 nucleotides are TGTGCCAGCAGCTTAGTGCCCCGGAGCCTGTCCAAAAACATTCAGTACTTC.

This clone was observed a handful of times. J is TRBJ1-6 and V is TRBV4-1; 8 bases fit TRBD1. Looked up from germline, CDR1 is MGHRA and CDR2 is YSYEKL. CDR3 length equals 15 residues. After removal of 4 bases from V and 10 bases from J, the junction contained 9 bases not matched to a gene. The CDR3 DNA sequence: TGCGCCAGCAGCCTCCCCGGACAGGGAGGCTCACCCCTCCACTTT. Translation gives CASSLPGQGGSPLHF.

This chain connects TRBV2 to TRBJ2-5; tentative D call: TRBD2 (5 bases). The V end was cut by 2 bases, the J end by 5 bases, with 12 bases between. Germline CDR1 SNHLY, CDR2 FYNNEI. The CDR3 runs 14 residues. The CDR3 DNA reads as TGTGCCAGCAGTGAACCCCACGGGGAGGAGACCCAGTACTTC. This encodes CASSEPHGEETQYF.

The gene calls are TRBV29-1 and TRBJ2-7, with 7 bases fitting TRBD2. V lost 3 bases, J lost 3 bases, and 11 bases stayed unmatched. This CDR3 is built from 15 residues. Germline CDR1 SQVTM, CDR2 ANQGSEA. The CDR3 reads CSVDSGTERGYEQYF. In DNA form, the CDR3 reads TGCAGCGTTGACAGCGGGACGGAAAGAGGCTACGAGCAGTACTTC.

The chain has TRBV7-3 and TRBJ2-3; a weak D match, TRBD2 (6 bases). The CDR3 is made up of 13 amino acids. V lost 4 bases to trimming and J lost 1 base, with 6 bases between them. The germline V gene encodes CDR1 SGHTA and CDR2 FQGTGA. The CDR3 sequence is CASSSGGTDTQYF. CDR3 DNA sequence: TGTGCCAGCAGCTCGGGGGGCACAGATACGCAGTATTTT.

This chain links TRBV9 with TRBJ1-2; no reliable D call. Germline CDR1 and CDR2: SGDLS and YYNGEE. The CDR3 consists of 15 residues. Trimming left V 3 bases short and J 4 bases short, with 16 bases between. The CDR3 sequence: CASSGYGRISYGYTF. The CDR3 nucleotides read TGTGCCAGCAGCGGGTACGGGAGGATATCCTATGGCTACACCTTC. Supplemented by reference TRBV9 and TRBJ1-2, the full variable domain reads DSGVTQTPKHLITATGQRVTLRCSPRSGDLSVYWYQQSLDQGLQFLIQYYNGEERAKGNILERFSAQQFPDLHSELNLSSLELGDSALYFCASSGYGRISYGYTFGSGTRLTVV.

As DNA, the CDR3 is TGCGCCAGCAGCCAAGAGGCGGAGGAGACCCAGTACTTC. This gives the protein CASSQEAEETQYF. The chain carries TRBV4-3 and TRBJ2-5, with no clear D. V was cut by 0 bases and J by 5 bases, with 7 bases left in between. Germline V gene data show CDR1 as LGHNA and CDR2 as YSLEER. The CDR3 length is 13 residues.

Only a few counts were recorded for this clone. This rearrangement joins TRBV30 to TRBJ1-6; TRBD1 agrees at 11 bases. In germline, CDR1 is GTSNPN, CDR2 SVGIG (reference sequence). This CDR3 contains 15 residues. Unmatched junction bases numbered 5, after V lost 0 bases and J lost 10 bases. Here the CDR3 DNA reads TGTGCCTGGAGTGTTCCAGGGACAGGGGGATCACCCCTCCACTTT. Its translation: CAWSVPGTGGSPLHF.

The chain has TRBV6-1 and TRBJ2-5; D is unclear. Trimming left V 7 bases short and J 7 bases short, with 13 bases between. CDR1 and CDR2 (germline): MNHNS, SASEGT. The CDR3 is 12 amino acids. CDR3 DNA sequence: TGTGCCAGCAATCACAGTCCGAGGACCCAGTACTTC. It yields the protein CASNHSPRTQYF.

The chain combines TRBV19 with TRBJ2-3; TRBD1 matches 8 bases. The CDR3 is 16 residues long. Germline CDR1 reads LNHDA; CDR2 reads SQIVND (reference sequence). With V trimmed by 6 bases and J by 1 base, 9 bases remained unmatched. The CDR3 bases are TGTGCCAGTAGCAAAGGGACAGGCCTAGGCACAGATACGCAGTATTTT. Translation gives CASSKGTGLGTDTQYF.

This clone was seen only once. V usage is TRBV4-3 and J usage is TRBJ2-7; 7 bases map to TRBD2. Per germline, CDR1 LGHNA and CDR2 YSLEER. This CDR3 has 15 amino acids. Losses at the gene ends were 1 base for V and 2 bases for J; bases not matched to a gene: 5. CDR3 sequence: CASSQGGRGAYEQYF. In DNA, the CDR3 is TGCGCCAGCAGCCAAGGCGGGAGAGGGGCCTACGAGCAGTACTTC.